This T cell receptor beta chain was captured in a study of OX40 agonist ivuxolimab in advanced cancers. Overall study results and limits: Low clonal expansion, among the lowest seen, marked partial responders at 0.1-3.0 mg/kg. CD4+ and CD8+ blood T cells expanded clonally by week 6 at 0.1 to 3.0 mg/kg. Compared with CD4+, CD8+ T cells on average had more expanded clones.

Assay: immunoSEQ multiplex PCR; the TCRdb copy retains only in-frame clones and omits some. The data contain approximately 49,000 clones, about 85% of them seen just once; the ten biggest clones take up more than 8.5%. Only one count was recorded for this clone. The antigen remains undetermined. The study sampled blood at baseline, cycle 4 day 1, and cycle 7 day 1. Sequenced material: CD4+ or CD8+ T cells sorted from blood, taken in a trial of the OX40 agonist ivuxolimab. The origin of this receptor is an adult with an advanced solid tumor such as melanoma, head and neck, liver or kidney cancer.

The CDR3 protein is CASSPLAGGGNEQFF. CDR3 DNA: TGTGCCAGCAGCCCACTAGCGGGAGGGGGTAATGAGCAGTTCTTC. This rearrangement joins TRBV7-9 to TRBJ2-1, with 13 bases that match TRBD2. Germline CDR1 SEHNR, CDR2 FQNEAQ (reference sequence). This CDR3 has 15 amino acids. Losses at the gene ends were 5 bases for V and 7 bases for J; bases not matched to a gene: 5.